This entry features one TCR beta chain sequence. Its antigen is not known. TCRdb itself ran the 5' RACE reads through MiXCR, one entry per CDR3 protein. In the table there are 500,000 to 650,000 distinct CDR3 sequences, roughly 14% of which are singletons. The V and J ends lost 0 bases and 3 bases respectively, with 10 bases between them. Germline V gives CDR1 SGHTA, CDR2 FQGNSA. This CDR3 is built from 15 residues. This sample stems from a study of T cells after yellow fever vaccination. Findings and caveats of the study: Clones from primary vaccination mostly reappeared after the booster (96% CD4, over 85% CD8). CD4 and CD8 compartments shared a small share of clonotypes. Sorted repertoires could include abundant contaminating clonotypes from bulk cells.

The sequencing used PBMCs, collected on the day of the yellow fever booster vaccination. This receptor was obtained from a man between 25 and 39 years old who received the YFV17D yellow fever vaccine. The genes are TRBV7-2 and TRBJ2-3, with no clear D. CDR3: CASSLAWSATDTQYF. The CDR3 DNA is TGTGCCAGCAGCTTAGCTTGGAGCGCAACAGATACGCAGTATTTT.